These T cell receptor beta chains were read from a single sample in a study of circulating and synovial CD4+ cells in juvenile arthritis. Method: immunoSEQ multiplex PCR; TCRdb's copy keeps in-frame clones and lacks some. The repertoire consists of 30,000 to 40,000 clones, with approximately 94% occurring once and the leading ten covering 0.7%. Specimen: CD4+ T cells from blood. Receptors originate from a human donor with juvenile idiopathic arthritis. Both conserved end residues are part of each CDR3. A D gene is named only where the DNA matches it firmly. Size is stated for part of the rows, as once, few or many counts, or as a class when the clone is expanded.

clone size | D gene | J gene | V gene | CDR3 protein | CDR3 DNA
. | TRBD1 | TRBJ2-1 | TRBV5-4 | CASSSVSGDRGLNEQFF | TGTGCCAGCAGCTCGGTGTCGGGGGACAGGGGGCTCAATGAGCAGTTCTTC
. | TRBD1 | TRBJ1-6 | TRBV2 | CASRGWTGGAYNSPLHF | TGTGCCAGCAGGGGTTGGACAGGGGGCGCATATAATTCCCCCCTCCACTTT
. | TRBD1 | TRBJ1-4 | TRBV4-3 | CASSRYPGQGSINEKLFF | TGCGCCAGCAGCCGTTACCCGGGACAGGGTAGTATTAATGAAAAACTGTTTTTT
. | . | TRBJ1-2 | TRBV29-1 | CSLGGEPYGYTF | TGCAGCCTGGGGGGGGAACCCTATGGCTACACCTTC
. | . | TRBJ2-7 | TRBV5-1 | CASSLDQCEQYF | TGCGCCAGCAGCTTGGACCAGTGCGAGCAGTACTTC
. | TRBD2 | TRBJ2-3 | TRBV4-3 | CASRGLAGTDTQYF | TGCGCCAGCAGGGGACTAGCGGGCACAGATACGCAGTATTTT
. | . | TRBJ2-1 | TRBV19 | CASRDFGGPVPEEFF | TGTGCCAGTAGGGATTTCGGGGGGCCGGTCCCCGAAGAGTTCTTC
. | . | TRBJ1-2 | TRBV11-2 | CASSQALRRRDDTDYGYTF | TGTGCCAGCAGCCAAGCCTTACGACGTCGAGACGACACCGACTATGGCTACACCTTC
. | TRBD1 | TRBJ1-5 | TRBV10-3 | CAISEIQGGQPQHF | TGTGCCATCAGTGAGATACAGGGGGGCCAGCCCCAGCATTTT
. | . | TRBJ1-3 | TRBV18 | CASSPATRNTIYF | TGTGCCAGCTCACCGGCGACAAGAAACACCATATATTTT
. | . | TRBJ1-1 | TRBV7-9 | CASSSPSVEVTEAFF | TGTGCCAGCAGCTCTCCGTCAGTGGAGGTTACTGAAGCTTTCTTT
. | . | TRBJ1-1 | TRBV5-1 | CASSLTGQPNTEAFF | TGCGCCAGCAGCTTGACAGGGCAACCGAACACTGAAGCTTTCTTT
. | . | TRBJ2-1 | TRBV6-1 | CASSGRDSPVVGQFF | TGTGCCAGCAGTGGCCGGGACTCCCCAGTAGTTGGGCAGTTCTTC
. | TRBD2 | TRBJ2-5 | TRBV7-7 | CASSSGLRETQYF | TGTGCTAGCAGCTCGGGACTAAGAGAGACCCAGTACTTC
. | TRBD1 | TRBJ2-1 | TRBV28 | CASSLTGGEDEQFF | TGTGCCAGCAGTTTGACAGGGGGCGAGGATGAGCAGTTCTTC
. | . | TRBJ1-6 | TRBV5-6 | CASSQGSSYNSPLHF | TGTGCCAGCAGCCAGGGCAGCTCCTATAATTCCCCCCTCCACTTT
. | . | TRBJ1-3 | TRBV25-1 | CASAQGVGNTIYF | TGTGCCAGCGCACAGGGAGTCGGAAACACCATATATTTT
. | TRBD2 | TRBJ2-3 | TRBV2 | CASSEASGNSTDTQYF | TGTGCCAGCAGTGAGGCTAGCGGGAATAGCACAGATACGCAGTATTTT
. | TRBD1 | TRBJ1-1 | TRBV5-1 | CASSLADRANTEAFF | TGCGCCAGCAGCTTGGCCGACAGGGCGAACACTGAAGCTTTCTTT
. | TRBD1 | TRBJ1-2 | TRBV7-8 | CASSLAGQGIHGYTF | TGTGCCAGCAGCTTAGCGGGACAGGGAATACATGGCTACACCTTC
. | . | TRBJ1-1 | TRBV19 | CASSTPRGRTEAFF | TGTGCCAGTAGTACGCCCAGGGGACGGACTGAAGCTTTCTTT
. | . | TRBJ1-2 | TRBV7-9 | CASSFGANYGYTF | TGTGCCAGCAGCTTTGGAGCTAACTATGGCTACACCTTC
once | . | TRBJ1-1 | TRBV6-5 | CASNPNQASTEAFF | TGTGCCAGCAACCCCAACCAGGCATCCACTGAAGCTTTCTTT
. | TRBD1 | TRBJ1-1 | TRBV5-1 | CASSSGTAIEAFF | TGCGCCAGCAGCTCTGGGACAGCGATTGAAGCTTTCTTT
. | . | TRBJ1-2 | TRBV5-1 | CASSFDGPPNYGYTF | TGCGCCAGCAGCTTCGATGGCCCACCCAACTATGGCTACACCTTC
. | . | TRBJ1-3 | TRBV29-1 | CSVQESGNTIYF | TGCAGCGTTCAGGAATCTGGAAACACCATATATTTT
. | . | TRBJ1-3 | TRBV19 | CASSIWVAGNTIYF | TGTGCCAGTAGTATATGGGTAGCCGGAAACACCATATATTTT
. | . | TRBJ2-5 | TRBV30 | CAWSTSPGHRETQYF | TGTGCCTGGAGTACCTCACCGGGACATCGAGAGACCCAGTACTTC
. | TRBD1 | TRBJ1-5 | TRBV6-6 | CASSTGDLNQPQHF | TGTGCCAGCAGTACAGGGGATCTCAATCAGCCCCAGCATTTT
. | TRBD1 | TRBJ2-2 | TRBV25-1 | CASSEQGDTGELFF | TGTGCCAGCAGTGAACAGGGGGACACCGGGGAGCTGTTTTTT
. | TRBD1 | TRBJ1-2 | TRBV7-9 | CASSFDRVSNYGYTF | TGTGCCAGCAGCTTCGACAGGGTTTCTAACTATGGCTACACCTTC
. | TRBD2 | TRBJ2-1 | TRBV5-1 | CASSLGARLAGGNEQFF | TGCGCCAGCAGCTTGGGGGCCCGACTAGCGGGGGGGAATGAGCAGTTCTTC
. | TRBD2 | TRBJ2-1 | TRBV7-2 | CASSLLGLDSYEQFF | TGTGCCAGCAGCTTATTGGGACTAGATTCCTATGAGCAGTTCTTC
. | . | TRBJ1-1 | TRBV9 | CASSVDSLNTEAFF | TGTGCCAGCAGCGTGGACAGCTTGAACACTGAAGCTTTCTTT
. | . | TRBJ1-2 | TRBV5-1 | CASRETTGSLYGYTF | TGCGCCAGCCGAGAAACCACAGGGTCCCTCTATGGCTACACCTTC
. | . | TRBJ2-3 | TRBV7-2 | CASSLRSSGDTQYF | TGTGCCAGCAGCCTACGGTCTAGTGGAGATACGCAGTATTTT
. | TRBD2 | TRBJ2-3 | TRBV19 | CASSIDTSGSSDTQYF | TGTGCCAGTAGTATAGATACTAGCGGGTCCTCAGATACGCAGTATTTT
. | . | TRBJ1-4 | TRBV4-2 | CASSQGIGPRGTNEKLFF | TGTGCCAGCAGCCAAGGGATAGGGCCTAGGGGAACTAATGAAAAACTGTTTTTT
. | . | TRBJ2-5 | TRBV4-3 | CASSQDRKETQYF | TGCGCCAGCAGCCAAGACAGAAAAGAGACCCAGTACTTC